The clone carrying this T cell receptor (beta chain) showed up many times. Its target is unknown. This record belongs to a study of T cells after yellow fever vaccination. Broader study findings: A large majority of primary-vaccination clones showed up again after the booster (about 97% CD4, about 87% CD8). One caveat is that FACS-sorted repertoires could contain abundant clonotypes contaminating from the bulk population. Researchers report a weaker secondary response that nonetheless peaked faster, day 5 versus 15.

Germline lookup yields CDR1 SGHRS and CDR2 YFSETQ. The CDR3 is 15 residues long. V was cut by 0 bases and J by 7 bases, with 13 bases left in between. For TCR, cDNA came from 5'RACE template switching, which added a universal primer site and UMIs. Using its own MiXCR run on the 5' RACE reads, TCRdb lists one record per CDR3 protein. In the table there are hundreds of thousands of distinct CDR3 sequences, around 17% of which are singletons. The material sequenced was PBMCs, taken 4 to 6 days after the first yellow fever vaccination. This clonotype was obtained from a man between 18 and 35 years old who received the YFV17D yellow fever vaccine. This rearrangement joins TRBV5-1 to TRBJ1-4; possibly TRBD1 for D (6 bases). CDR3 residues: CASSLVKGDGEKLFF. The CDR3, as DNA: TGCGCCAGCAGCTTGGTAAAGGGGGATGGTGAAAAACTGTTTTTT. The entire variable domain, with the rest obtained from reference TRBV5-1 and TRBJ1-4, is as follows: KAGVTQTPRYLIKTRGQQVTLSCSPISGHRSVSWYQQTPGQGLQFLFEYFSETQRNKGNFPGRFSGRQFSNSRSEMNVSTLELGDSALYLCASSLVKGDGEKLFFGSGTQLSVL.